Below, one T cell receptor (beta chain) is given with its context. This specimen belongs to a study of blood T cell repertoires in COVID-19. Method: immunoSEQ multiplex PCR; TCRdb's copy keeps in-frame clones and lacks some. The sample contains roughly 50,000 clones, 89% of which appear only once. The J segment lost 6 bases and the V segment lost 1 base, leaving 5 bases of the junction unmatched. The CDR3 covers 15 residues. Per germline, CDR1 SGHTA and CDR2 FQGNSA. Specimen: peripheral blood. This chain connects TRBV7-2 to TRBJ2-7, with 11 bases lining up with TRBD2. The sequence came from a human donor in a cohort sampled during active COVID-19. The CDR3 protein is CASSLETSGGGEQYF. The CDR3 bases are TGTGCCAGCAGCTTAGAAACTAGCGGGGGTGGCGAGCAGTACTTC. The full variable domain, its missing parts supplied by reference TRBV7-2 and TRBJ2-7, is GAGVSQSPSNKVTEKGKDVELRCDPISGHTALYWYRQSLGQGLEFLIYFQGNSAPDKSGLPSDRFSAERTGGSVSTLTIQRTQQEDSAVYLCASSLETSGGGEQYFGPGTRLTVT.